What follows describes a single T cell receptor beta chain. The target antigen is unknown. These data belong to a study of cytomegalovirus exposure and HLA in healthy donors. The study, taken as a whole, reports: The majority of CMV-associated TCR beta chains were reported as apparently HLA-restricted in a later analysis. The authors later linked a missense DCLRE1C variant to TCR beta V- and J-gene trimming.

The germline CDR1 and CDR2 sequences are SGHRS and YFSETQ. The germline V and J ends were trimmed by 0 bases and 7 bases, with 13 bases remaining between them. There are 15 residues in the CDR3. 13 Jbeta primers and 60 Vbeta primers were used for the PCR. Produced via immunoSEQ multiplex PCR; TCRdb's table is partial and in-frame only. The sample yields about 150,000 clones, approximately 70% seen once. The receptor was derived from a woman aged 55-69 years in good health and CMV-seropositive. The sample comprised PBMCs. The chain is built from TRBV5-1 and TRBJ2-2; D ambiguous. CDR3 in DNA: TGCGCCAGCAGCTTGGCGACGACCCGGAGCGGGGAGCTGTTTTTT. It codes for CASSLATTRSGELFF. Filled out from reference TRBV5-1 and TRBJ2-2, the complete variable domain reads KAGVTQTPRYLIKTRGQQVTLSCSPISGHRSVSWYQQTPGQGLQFLFEYFSETQRNKGNFPGRFSGRQFSNSRSEMNVSTLELGDSALYLCASSLATTRSGELFFGEGSRLTVL.